The 19 T cell receptor beta chains presented below share a single source sample, sequenced in a study of blood T cell repertoires in COVID-19. TCRdb keeps only in-frame clones here, not all; method: immunoSEQ multiplex PCR. The profile covers more than 150,000 clones, with over 80% appearing a single time and about 6% taken by the ten largest. The sample taken for sequencing was peripheral blood. These receptors all stem from a woman between 40 and 55 years old with acute or convalescent COVID-19.

This chain links TRBV24-1 with TRBJ1-3; no reliable D call. The CDR3 is 13 residues long. Trimming cost V 4 bases and J 7 bases, with 10 bases left between them. Germline V gives CDR1 KGHDR, CDR2 SFDVKD. CDR3 nucleotide sequence: TGTGCCACCAGTGACCGCGCCGGGAACACCATATATTTT. Protein: CATSDRAGNTIYF.

The V gene is TRBV27, the J gene TRBJ1-6, with 8 bases matching TRBD1. The CDR3 is 15 residues long. Per the germline V gene, CDR1 is MNHEY and CDR2 is SMNVEV (reference sequence). V dropped 5 bases and J dropped 7; count of bases not matched to a gene: 7. This chain's CDR3 is CASSPRTGINSPLHF. The CDR3 bases are TGTGCCAGCAGTCCCCGGACAGGGATCAATTCACCCCTCCACTTT.

Only a few counts were recorded for this clone. The chain links TRBV11-2 to TRBJ2-7; TRBD1 agrees at 9 bases. This CDR3 region has 15 residues. V shed 2 bases, J shed 4 bases, and the junction held 6 bases outside the gene matches. CDR1 and CDR2 from the germline V gene are SGHAT and FQNNGV. The CDR3 DNA follows: TGTGCCAGCAGCTTAATTCGGGGACAGGGTTACGAGCAGTACTTC. Translation: CASSLIRGQGYEQYF.

This clone has only a few counts. V gene TRBV5-1 combines with J gene TRBJ2-7; D possibly corresponds to TRBD1 (5 bases). In germline, CDR1 is SGHRS, CDR2 YFSETQ. The CDR3 consists of 14 residues. V gave up 4 bases and J gave up 1 base, with 12 bases separating them. The CDR3 nucleotides are TGCGCCAGCAGCCGCGACAGCTTTTCCTACGAGCAGTACTTC. It yields the protein CASSRDSFSYEQYF.

The chain couples TRBV2 to TRBJ1-6; D remains ambiguous. Deletions cut 2 bases from V and 8 bases from J, with 13 bases between. The germline V gene encodes CDR1 SNHLY and CDR2 FYNNEI. The CDR3 loop spans 15 amino acids. CDR3 sequence: CASSESTPEYSPLHF. DNA of the CDR3: TGTGCCAGCAGTGAATCCACTCCTGAGTATTCACCCCTCCACTTT.

The V gene is TRBV2, the J gene TRBJ2-1, with D maybe TRBD2 (6 bases). Germline V CDR1 and CDR2: SNHLY, FYNNEI. The length of the CDR3 is 13 residues. The V gene lost 8 bases and the J gene lost 1 base, with 9 bases spanning the gap. CDR3 sequence reads: CASAGRSYNEQFF. Written as DNA, the CDR3 is TGTGCCAGCGCAGGGAGGTCCTACAATGAGCAGTTCTTC.

The chain joins TRBV25-1 to TRBJ1-3, with a weak D call TRBD1 (5 bases). Germline CDR1 and CDR2: MGHDK and SYGVNS. Trimming pared 3 bases from V and 2 bases from J, leaving 8 bases between. This CDR3 is built from 14 residues. CDR3 region: CASSDTRAGNTIYF. Written as DNA, the CDR3 is TGTGCCAGCAGTGACACCAGGGCTGGAAACACCATATATTTT. Supplemented by reference TRBV25-1 and TRBJ1-3, the full variable domain reads EADIYQTPRYLVIGTGKKITLECSQTMGHDKMYWYQQDPGMELHLIHYSYGVNSTEKGDLSSESTVSRIRTEHFPLTLESARPSHTSQYLCASSDTRAGNTIYFGEGSWLTVV.

The V gene is TRBV9, the J gene TRBJ2-3; TRBD2 matches at 7 bases. Germline lookup yields CDR1 SGDLS and CDR2 YYNGEE. V trimming: 3 bases; J trimming: 2 bases; junction bases outside the gene matches: 9. CDR3 length: 16 residues. DNA of the CDR3: TGTGCCAGCAGCGGTCTCGCTAGCGGCCTCACAGATACGCAGTATTTT. Its protein product is CASSGLASGLTDTQYF.

This sequence joins TRBV19 and TRBJ2-7; D is unresolved. Germline V gene data show CDR1 as LNHDA and CDR2 as SQIVND (reference sequence). This CDR3 has 14 amino acids. V lost 4 bases and J 3 bases, leaving 13 bases between the germline ends. The CDR3 protein is CASSSIHRDYEQYF. The DNA of the CDR3 is TGTGCCAGTAGTAGTATACACCGTGACTACGAGCAGTACTTC.

This clone was found once. The chain employs TRBV30 and TRBJ1-2; 11 bases line up with TRBD1. The CDR3 is 14 residues long. V lost 1 base to trimming and J lost 6 bases; unmatched junction nucleotides: 4. Germline V CDR1 and CDR2: GTSNPN, SVGIG (reference sequence). The CDR3 sequence: CAWSAGQGVHGYTF. The CDR3 DNA sequence: TGTGCCTGGAGTGCGGGACAGGGGGTGCATGGCTACACCTTC.

This chain connects TRBV29-1 to TRBJ2-3; TRBD2 agrees at 13 bases. This CDR3 comprises 15 residues. With V trimmed by 5 bases and J by 4 bases, 6 bases remained unmatched. Germline values: CDR1 SQVTM, CDR2 ANQGSEA. In DNA, the CDR3 is TGCAGCGTTTCTAGGACTAGCGGGAGAGCAGATACGCAGTATTTT. It codes for CSVSRTSGRADTQYF.

The rearrangement links TRBV7-2 to TRBJ2-1; 15 nucleotides line up with TRBD2. CDR1 is SGHTA and CDR2 is FQGNSA in the germline V gene. The V segment lost 5 bases and the J segment 7 bases; nucleotides outside the gene matches: 3. The CDR3 consists of 15 residues. This CDR3 reads CASSAGTSGRNEQFF. CDR3 in DNA: TGTGCCAGCAGCGCCGGGACTAGCGGGAGGAATGAGCAGTTCTTC.

The chain employs TRBV4-1 and TRBJ2-5; D is unresolved. This CDR3 has 15 residues. Germline CDR1 MGHRA, CDR2 YSYEKL. V shed 0 bases and J shed 9 bases, with 17 bases lying between them. CDR3 amino acids: CASSQDPGGSWAQYF. The DNA for the CDR3 is TGCGCCAGCAGCCAAGATCCGGGTGGCTCTTGGGCCCAGTACTTC.

The genes are TRBV15 and TRBJ1-4; a weak D match, TRBD1 (6 bases). The length of the CDR3 is 16 residues. Per the germline V gene, CDR1 is LNHNV and CDR2 is YYDKDF (reference sequence). V was shortened by 3 bases and J by 0 bases, with 11 bases between the two germline ends. The CDR3 region has the DNA TGTGCCACCAGCAGCAACTACAGGGCAACTAATGAAAAACTGTTTTTT. Protein product: CATSSNYRATNEKLFF.

This clone was seen a few times. The chain couples TRBV14 to TRBJ2-7, with 7 bases that match TRBD2. The J segment lost 0 bases and the V segment lost 4 bases, leaving 6 bases of the junction unmatched. Looked up from germline, CDR1 is SGHDN and CDR2 is FVKESK. This CDR3 has 15 residues. The CDR3 here is CASSRGGGFSYEQYF. The CDR3 coding sequence is TGTGCCAGCAGCCGTGGGGGGGGATTCTCCTACGAGCAGTACTTC.

V and J are TRBV19 and TRBJ2-1, with TRBD1 matching 8 bases. Trimming removed 1 base from V and 7 bases from J; junction bases left unmatched: 9. Germline V gene data show CDR1 as LNHDA and CDR2 as SQIVND (reference sequence). The CDR3 extends over 16 amino acids. The CDR3 protein is CASSIGTGGSQNEQFF. The DNA of the CDR3 is TGTGCCAGTAGTATAGGCACAGGGGGTTCTCAAAATGAGCAGTTCTTC.

The chain links TRBV5-4 to TRBJ1-1; maybe TRBD1 (6 bases). This CDR3 comprises 12 residues. The germline V gene has CDR1 SGHNT and CDR2 YYREEE (reference sequence). Trimming removed 10 bases from V and 0 bases from J, with 10 bases in between. The CDR3 protein is CALGQLNTEAFF. The CDR3 coding sequence is TGTGCCCTCGGACAGTTGAACACTGAAGCTTTCTTT.

This clone was counted a few times. The chain is built from TRBV9 and TRBJ2-1; possible D gene TRBD1, 6 bases. Trimming removed 3 bases from V and 8 bases from J, with 27 bases in between. This CDR3 spans 18 amino acids. Germline-derived CDR1 and CDR2 are SGDLS and YYNGEE. CDR3 protein: CASSAPLSTGPSADEQFF. CDR3 nucleotide sequence: TGTGCCAGCAGCGCCCCCCTCTCGACAGGTCCTTCAGCGGATGAGCAGTTCTTC.

This clone has a handful of counts. V usage is TRBV3-1 (or the pseudogene TRBV3-2) and J usage is TRBJ2-1, with 10 bases aligning to TRBD2. With V trimmed by 0 bases and J by 10 bases, 12 bases remained unmatched. Germline CDR1 reads LGHDT; CDR2 reads YNNKEL (reference sequence). The CDR3 contains 17 residues. The CDR3 sequence: CASSQEGLSTSGYEQFF. The CDR3 region has the DNA TGTGCCAGCAGCCAAGAAGGGCTGTCGACTAGCGGGTACGAGCAGTTCTTC.